Listed below are T cell receptor beta chains from one sample, sequenced in a study of memory CD4+ T cells and cytomegalovirus serostatus. The data were produced by immunoSEQ multiplex PCR, yet TCRdb's version contains in-frame clones alone and is incomplete. The sample carries about 53,000 clones, around 80% recorded once. The sequenced sample consisted of memory CD4+ T cells from blood. The origin of the receptors is an adult in good health and CMV-seronegative. Each CDR3 is given without its conserved first and last residue.

J gene: TRBJ1-2
V gene: TRBV7-2
CDR3 protein: ASSRQNYGYT

J gene: TRBJ2-4
V gene: TRBV19
CDR3 protein: ASSIGGSSNIQY

J gene: TRBJ1-2
V gene: TRBV6-1
CDR3 protein: ASSAPAGTGSDYGYT

J gene: TRBJ1-2
V gene: TRBV5-1
CDR3 protein: ASSPWGEGGYT

J gene: TRBJ2-1
V gene: TRBV16
CDR3 protein: ASSQRSAGEQF

J gene: TRBJ1-5
V gene: TRBV11-1
CDR3 protein: ASSLGTGLSGPQH

J gene: TRBJ2-1
V gene: TRBV9
CDR3 protein: ASSWTGYNEQF

J gene: TRBJ1-3
V gene: TRBV19
CDR3 protein: ATTQGQAPGNTIY

J gene: TRBJ1-5
V gene: TRBV5-1
CDR3 protein: ASSLEGQGNPQH

J gene: TRBJ2-1
V gene: TRBV18
CDR3 protein: ASSPVRNEQF

J gene: TRBJ2-7
V gene: TRBV7-2
CDR3 protein: ASSPLPGTGGSSSYEQY

J gene: TRBJ2-5
V gene: TRBV4-2
CDR3 protein: ASSQDTIAAQETQY

J gene: TRBJ1-1
V gene: TRBV5-6
CDR3 protein: ASSLGGNTEAF

J gene: TRBJ2-7
V gene: TRBV9
CDR3 protein: ASSVASFPSYLYEQY

J gene: TRBJ1-1
V gene: TRBV19
CDR3 protein: ASTSLDTEAF

J gene: TRBJ2-2
V gene: TRBV27
CDR3 protein: ASVRAGGWGNTGELF

J gene: TRBJ2-1
V gene: TRBV20-1
CDR3 protein: SGIAANEQF

J gene: TRBJ2-3
V gene: TRBV7-9
CDR3 protein: ASSLSLAGDTQY

J gene: TRBJ2-2
V gene: TRBV14
CDR3 protein: ASSQELGNTGELF

J gene: TRBJ1-5
V gene: TRBV7-9
CDR3 protein: ASSAGTGTGNQPQH

J gene: TRBJ1-1
V gene: TRBV27
CDR3 protein: ASSRDRQNTEAF

J gene: TRBJ2-3
V gene: TRBV19
CDR3 protein: ASSRPGQGNKDTQY

J gene: TRBJ2-3
V gene: TRBV5-5
CDR3 protein: ASSLFTSGGTDTQY

J gene: TRBJ1-5
V gene: TRBV27
CDR3 protein: ASSEKNQPQH

J gene: TRBJ1-1
V gene: TRBV6-5
CDR3 protein: ASTWDRGDTEAF

J gene: TRBJ2-3
V gene: TRBV7-3
CDR3 protein: ASSSGRADTQY

J gene: TRBJ2-3
V gene: TRBV18
CDR3 protein: ASSAGTGGETTQY

J gene: TRBJ2-1
V gene: TRBV7-8
CDR3 protein: ASSLGINEQF

J gene: TRBJ2-1
V gene: TRBV5-1
CDR3 protein: ASRTGLTALYNEQF

J gene: TRBJ1-1
V gene: TRBV5-1
CDR3 protein: ASSPGGLDTEAF

J gene: TRBJ1-2
V gene: TRBV4-3
CDR3 protein: ASSQGHGYT

J gene: TRBJ2-5
V gene: TRBV11-3
CDR3 protein: ASTVVPSGSLGGETQY

J gene: TRBJ1-4
V gene: TRBV6-6
CDR3 protein: ASKSGFLATNEKLF

J gene: TRBJ1-1
V gene: TRBV11-3
CDR3 protein: ASSLETGGRTEAF

J gene: TRBJ1-2
V gene: TRBV14
CDR3 protein: ASSRYTGLDGYT

J gene: TRBJ1-1
V gene: TRBV15
CDR3 protein: ATSRDREGRDTEAF

J gene: TRBJ2-1
V gene: TRBV5-4
CDR3 protein: ASSFYRGSDNEQF

J gene: TRBJ2-3
V gene: TRBV2
CDR3 protein: ASILGGIADTQY

J gene: TRBJ2-6
V gene: TRBV5-1
CDR3 protein: ASGNQGGGTGANVLT

J gene: TRBJ2-2
V gene: TRBV21-1
CDR3 protein: ASSTTGATGELF

J gene: TRBJ2-6
V gene: TRBV5-1
CDR3 protein: ASSLEASGANVLT

J gene: TRBJ1-1
V gene: TRBV6-6
CDR3 protein: ASTIPGGIDTEAF

J gene: TRBJ1-1
V gene: TRBV7-2
CDR3 protein: ASSSGTGITAF

J gene: TRBJ2-3
V gene: TRBV11-3
CDR3 protein: ASSLLGGDTQY

J gene: TRBJ2-1
V gene: TRBV5-8
CDR3 protein: ASSLEAGRSEF

J gene: TRBJ2-1
V gene: TRBV27
CDR3 protein: ASSLKVAGIGYNEQF

J gene: TRBJ2-3
V gene: TRBV11-2
CDR3 protein: ASSSILSSGGTDTQY

J gene: TRBJ2-1
V gene: TRBV19
CDR3 protein: ASSIRTGEGEQF

J gene: TRBJ2-2
V gene: TRBV7-8
CDR3 protein: ASSIRRDTGELF

J gene: TRBJ1-1
V gene: TRBV6-6
CDR3 protein: ASSETWNTEAF

J gene: TRBJ2-1
V gene: TRBV10-3
CDR3 protein: AISGAESSYNEQF

J gene: TRBJ2-2
V gene: TRBV7-2
CDR3 protein: ASSLRLTNTGELF

J gene: TRBJ1-4
V gene: TRBV27
CDR3 protein: ASRQGTNEKLF

J gene: TRBJ2-1
V gene: TRBV27
CDR3 protein: ASSLSGVPLSGQGEQF